Following are 10 T cell receptor beta chains from one sample sequenced in a study of identical twins. One entry per CDR3 protein, called by TCRdb with MiXCR from the 5' RACE reads. The sample has about 240,000 distinct CDR3 sequences, 10% seen once. Sequencing was performed on memory T cells sorted from blood. The receptors originated from a middle-aged man in good health.

This clonotype was seen more than once but under ten times. CDR3 DNA: TGTGCCAGCAGCTTAGCGGGGACTTCCAATGAGCAGTTCTTC. This gives the protein CASSLAGTSNEQFF. The chain employs TRBV7-2 and TRBJ2-1; a possible D gene is TRBD2 (6 bases). V lost 0 bases, J lost 6 bases, and 9 bases lay in between. CDR3 size: 14 residues. Germline CDR1 and CDR2: SGHTA and FQGNSA.

On this clonotype itself: A much larger clone differs from this one at a single base, so this may be a read error. The chain combines TRBV10-3 with TRBJ2-5; D unresolved. The CDR3 contains 12 residues. Germline loops: CDR1 ENHRY, CDR2 SYGVKD. The CDR3 region has the DNA TGTGCCAACAGTCAAAACCAAGAGACCCAGTACTTC. It specifies CANSQNQETQYF.

This clonotype turned up a few times. The chain uses TRBV5-1 and TRBJ2-3; 7 bases agree with TRBD1. From germline, CDR1 is SGHRS and CDR2 YFSETQ. CDR3 size: 15 residues. With 4 bases clipped from V and 2 bases from J, the junction kept 7 bases outside the gene matches. DNA for the CDR3: TGCGCCAGCAGCGCCGGGACAGTAAACACAGATACGCAGTATTTT. Translating gives CASSAGTVNTDTQYF.

This clonotype has only a few counts. The chain combines TRBV5-1 with TRBJ1-1; TRBD1 matches 7 bases. The CDR3 totals 14 residues. The junction had 11 bases not matched to a gene; V was cut back by 6 bases and J by 6 bases. Germline loops: CDR1 SGHRS, CDR2 YFSETQ. CDR3 protein: CASKKTGPGAEAFF. CDR3 sequence (DNA): TGCGCCAGCAAGAAGACAGGGCCTGGCGCTGAAGCTTTCTTT.

This clonotype was recorded many times. The CDR3 reads CASSRGPTGIQYF. The CDR3 coding sequence is TGTGCCAGCAGCCGAGGACCCACCGGGATCCAGTACTTC. This rearrangement joins TRBV11-2 to TRBJ2-7; TRBD2 is a possible D gene (5 bases). The CDR3 spans 13 residues. The germline gives CDR1 SGHAT, CDR2 FQNNGV. The germline V and J ends were trimmed by 5 bases and 10 bases, with 18 bases remaining between them.

This rearrangement joins TRBV7-2 to TRBJ2-5; the match to TRBD2 covers 14 bases. The CDR3 spans 16 residues. With 5 bases clipped from V and 6 bases from J, the junction kept 8 bases outside the gene matches. From germline, CDR1 is SGHTA and CDR2 FQGNSA. The CDR3 DNA is TGTGCCAGCAGCCCACAGGGGACTAGCGGGAGTAAGACCCAGTACTTC. It specifies CASSPQGTSGSKTQYF.

In its sample, this clonotype was seen many times. The gene calls are TRBV11-2 and TRBJ2-7, with D tentatively TRBD1 (7 bases). V was clipped by 1 base and J by 4 bases, with 20 bases between them. The CDR3 covers 17 residues. Germline CDR1 and CDR2: SGHAT and FQNNGV. This CDR3 reads CASSLGASGEGAYEQYF. The CDR3 DNA reads as TGTGCCAGCAGCTTAGGGGCCTCGGGAGAGGGGGCGTACGAGCAGTACTTC.

This clonotype was counted ten times or more. J is TRBJ1-5 and V is TRBV19; TRBD1 aligns across 7 bases. The germline V gene encodes CDR1 LNHDA and CDR2 SQIVND (reference sequence). V lost 3 bases and J lost 2; bases outside the gene matches: 10. This CDR3 has 17 residues. The CDR3 reads CASSILHGTVRNQPQHF. In nucleotides, the CDR3 is TGTGCCAGTAGTATTCTCCACGGGACAGTGCGCAATCAGCCCCAGCATTTT. The full variable domain, its missing parts supplied by reference TRBV19 and TRBJ1-5, is DGGITQSPKYLFRKEGQNVTLSCEQNLNHDAMYWYRQDPGQGLRLIYYSQIVNDFQKGDIAEGYSVSREKKESFPLTVTSAQKNPTAFYLCASSILHGTVRNQPQHFGDGTRLSIL.

J is TRBJ2-5 and V is TRBV20-1; 11 bases agree with TRBD1. From germline, CDR1 is DFQATT and CDR2 SNEGSKA (reference sequence). J lost 5 bases, V lost 0 bases, and 8 bases had no gene match. The CDR3 spans 16 residues. This chain's CDR3 is CSARDYRTGGKETQYF. As DNA, the CDR3 is TGCAGTGCTAGAGATTATAGGACAGGGGGCAAGGAGACCCAGTACTTC.

This clonotype was seen only a few times. The gene calls are TRBV7-9 and TRBJ2-3; TRBD2 matches at 7 bases. The CDR3 sequence is 16 residues long. V trimming: 7 bases; J trimming: 2 bases; junction bases outside the gene matches: 12. Germline lookup yields CDR1 SEHNR and CDR2 FQNEAQ (reference sequence). DNA for the CDR3: TGTGCCAGCACCATACTAGCGTCCTTACTCACAGATACGCAGTATTTT. This gives the protein CASTILASLLTDTQYF.